Following are 12 T cell receptor beta chains from one sample sequenced in a study of T cell responses to AZD1222 COVID-19 vaccine. The table came from immunoSEQ multiplex PCR; TCRdb's copy has only in-frame clones and leaves some out. The sample records 95,000 to 150,000 clones, more than 80% being singletons. The sample was peripheral blood, taken on day 0 of AZD1222 vaccination. These receptors all come from an adult in good health.

The chain joins TRBV2 to TRBJ1-5; TRBD1 matches 9 bases. The length of the CDR3 is 15 residues. Germline V gene lookup returns CDR1 SNHLY and CDR2 FYNNEI. V dropped 4 bases and J dropped 7; count of bases not matched to a gene: 8. Here the CDR3 reads CASSADRGWGQPQHF. The CDR3 nucleotides are TGTGCCAGCAGTGCCGACAGGGGGTGGGGGCAGCCCCAGCATTTT.

The chain has TRBV9 and TRBJ2-1; no clear D gene. This CDR3 region has 12 residues. Trimming removed 3 bases from V and 9 bases from J, with 10 bases in between. Germline loops: CDR1 SGDLS, CDR2 YYNGEE. CDR3 nucleotide sequence: TGTGCCAGCAGCGGGACGAATAGTGAGCAGTTCTTC. This encodes CASSGTNSEQFF.

The rearrangement uses TRBV7-9 and TRBJ1-2, with no clear D. Germline V gene sequence: CDR1 SEHNR, CDR2 FQNEAQ (reference sequence). Trimming removed 1 base at V and 13 bases at J, with 10 bases between. The CDR3 runs to 11 residues. In DNA form, the CDR3 reads TGTGCCAGCAGCTTAGACAGAATATGCACCTTC. Translating gives CASSLDRICTF.

In this sample, this clone turned up once. The chain is built from TRBV24-1 and TRBJ2-1; 8 nucleotides line up with TRBD2. V shed 2 bases and J 4 bases; nucleotides not matched to a gene: 12. Germline V gene sequence: CDR1 KGHDR, CDR2 SFDVKD. The CDR3 runs 18 residues. DNA for the CDR3: TGTGCCACCAGTGATTCGTTTAGGGCTAGCGGGCCATACAATGAGCAGTTCTTC. This codes for CATSDSFRASGPYNEQFF.

The CDR3 region has the DNA TGTGCCATCAGCCCTGGACAGGGCCAGAATGAAAAACTGTTTTTT. It is translated as CAISPGQGQNEKLFF. V and J are TRBV10-3 and TRBJ1-4; TRBD1 agrees at 8 bases. The CDR3 runs to 15 residues. V trimming: 6 bases; J trimming: 5 bases; junction bases outside the gene matches: 8. CDR1 is ENHRY and CDR2 is SYGVKD in the germline V gene.

This rearrangement joins TRBV2 to TRBJ2-5; D ambiguous. Trimming stripped 4 bases from V and 4 bases from J, with 4 bases between. The CDR3 totals 11 residues. The germline V gene encodes CDR1 SNHLY and CDR2 FYNNEI. The CDR3 is CASSGVETQYF. The CDR3 region has the DNA TGTGCCAGCAGTGGAGTAGAGACCCAGTACTTC.

V is TRBV27 and J is TRBJ2-2, with D tentatively TRBD2 (6 bases). V lost 3 bases, J lost 5 bases, and 10 bases lay in between. Germline assignment: CDR1 MNHEY and CDR2 SMNVEV (reference sequence). This CDR3 spans 14 amino acids. This CDR3 reads CASSFRLATGELFF. For the CDR3, the DNA is TGTGCCAGCAGTTTCAGGCTAGCGACCGGGGAGCTGTTTTTT.

The chain joins TRBV5-1 to TRBJ2-5; the D gene is possibly TRBD1 (6 bases). Germline V gene data show CDR1 as SGHRS and CDR2 as YFSETQ. This CDR3 comprises 12 residues. The V and J ends lost 7 bases and 4 bases respectively, with 11 bases between them. The CDR3, as DNA: TGCGCCAGCTCTGGACAGTCAGAGACCCAGTACTTC. It translates to CASSGQSETQYF. The full variable domain, rest sourced from reference TRBV5-1 and TRBJ2-5, is KAGVTQTPRYLIKTRGQQVTLSCSPISGHRSVSWYQQTPGQGLQFLFEYFSETQRNKGNFPGRFSGRQFSNSRSEMNVSTLELGDSALYLCASSGQSETQYFGPGTRLLVL.

This clone was detected only a few times. The chain recombines TRBV7-6 with TRBJ2-5; D may be TRBD1 (5 bases). Per the germline V gene, CDR1 is SGHVS and CDR2 is FNYEAQ. The CDR3 extends over 12 amino acids. The V gene lost 4 bases and the J gene lost 5 bases, with 8 bases spanning the gap. CDR3: CASSYAGETQYF. CDR3 coding DNA: TGTGCCAGCAGCTATGCAGGGGAGACCCAGTACTTC.

The chain couples TRBV18 to TRBJ2-3, with 12 positions matching TRBD2. The CDR3 extends over 16 amino acids. Losses at the gene ends were 5 bases for V and 5 bases for J; bases not matched to a gene: 8. CDR1 KGHSH and CDR2 LQKENI come from the germline V gene. CDR3 region: CASSVTPGLAGDTQYF. The DNA for the CDR3 is TGTGCCAGCTCAGTAACTCCGGGACTAGCGGGAGATACGCAGTATTTT.

The V and J genes are TRBV10-3 and TRBJ2-7, with 8 bases fitting TRBD2. The CDR3 consists of 13 residues. With V trimmed by 11 bases and J by 0 bases, 6 bases remained unmatched. Germline lookup yields CDR1 ENHRY and CDR2 SYGVKD. DNA for the CDR3: TGTGCCTGCAGCGGGAGCCTCTCCTACGAGCAGTACTTC. Translation gives CACSGSLSYEQYF.

V is TRBV5-6 and J is TRBJ1-2, with a possible D match to TRBD1 (6 bases). The CDR3 has 14 residues. Trimming cost V 5 bases and J 2 bases, with 13 bases left between them. Germline V gene data show CDR1 as SGHDT and CDR2 as YYEEEE. CDR3 in DNA: TGTGCCAGCAGGCCAACAGGGTCCAACTATGGCTACACCTTC. Translated, it gives CASRPTGSNYGYTF. The full variable domain, rest sourced from reference TRBV5-6 and TRBJ1-2, is DAGVTQSPTHLIKTRGQQVTLRCSPKSGHDTVSWYQQALGQGPQFIFQYYEEEERQRGNFPDRFSGHQFPNYSSELNVNALLLGDSALYLCASRPTGSNYGYTFGSGTRLTVV.